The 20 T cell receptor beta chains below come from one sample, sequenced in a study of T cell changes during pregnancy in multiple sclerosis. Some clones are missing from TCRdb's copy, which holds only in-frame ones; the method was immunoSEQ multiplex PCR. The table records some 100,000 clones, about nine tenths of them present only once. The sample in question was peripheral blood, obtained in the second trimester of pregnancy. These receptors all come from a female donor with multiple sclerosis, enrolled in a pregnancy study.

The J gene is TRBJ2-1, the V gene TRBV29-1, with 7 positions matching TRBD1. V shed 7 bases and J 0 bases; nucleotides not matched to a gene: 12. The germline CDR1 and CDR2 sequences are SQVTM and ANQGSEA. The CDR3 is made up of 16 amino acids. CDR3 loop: CSARGGQENSYNEQFF. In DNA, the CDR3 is TGCAGCGCCCGAGGCGGACAGGAAAACTCCTACAATGAGCAGTTCTTC.

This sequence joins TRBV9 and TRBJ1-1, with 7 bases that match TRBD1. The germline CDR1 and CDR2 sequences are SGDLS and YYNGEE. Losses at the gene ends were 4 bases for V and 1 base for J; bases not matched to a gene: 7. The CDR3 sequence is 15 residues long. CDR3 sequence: CASSLRTGSNTEAFF. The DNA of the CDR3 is TGTGCCAGCAGCTTAAGGACAGGTTCGAACACTGAAGCTTTCTTT.

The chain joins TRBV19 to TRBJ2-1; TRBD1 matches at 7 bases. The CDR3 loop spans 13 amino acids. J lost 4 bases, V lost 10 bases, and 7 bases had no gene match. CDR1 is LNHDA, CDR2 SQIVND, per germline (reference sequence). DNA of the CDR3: TGTGCCACCAAACAGGGGTTTTACAATGAGCAGTTCTTC. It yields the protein CATKQGFYNEQFF.

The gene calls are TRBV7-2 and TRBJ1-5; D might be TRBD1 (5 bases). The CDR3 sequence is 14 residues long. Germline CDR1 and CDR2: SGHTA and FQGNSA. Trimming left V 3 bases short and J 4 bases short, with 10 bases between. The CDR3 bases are TGTGCCAGCAGCTTCCTCGGGGGAAATCAGCCCCAGCATTTT. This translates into CASSFLGGNQPQHF.

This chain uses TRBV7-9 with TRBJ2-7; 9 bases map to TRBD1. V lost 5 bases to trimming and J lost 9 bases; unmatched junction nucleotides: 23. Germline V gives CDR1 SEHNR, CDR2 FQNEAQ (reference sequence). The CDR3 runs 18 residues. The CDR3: CASSRGVPTDRGGGWQYF. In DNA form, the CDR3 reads TGTGCCAGCAGCCGTGGAGTCCCCACCGACAGGGGGGGAGGATGGCAGTACTTC.

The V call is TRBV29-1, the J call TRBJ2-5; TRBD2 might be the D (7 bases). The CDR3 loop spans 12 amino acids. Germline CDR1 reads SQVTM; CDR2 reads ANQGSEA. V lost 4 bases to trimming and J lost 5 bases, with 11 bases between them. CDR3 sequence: CSVAKGGETQYF. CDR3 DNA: TGCAGCGTTGCCAAGGGGGGGGAGACCCAGTACTTC.

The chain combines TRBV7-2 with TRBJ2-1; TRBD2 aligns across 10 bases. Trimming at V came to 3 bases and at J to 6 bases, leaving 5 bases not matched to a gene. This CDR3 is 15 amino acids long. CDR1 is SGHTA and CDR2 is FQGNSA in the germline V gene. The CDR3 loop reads CASSFQAGGVNEQFF. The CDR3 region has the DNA TGTGCCAGCAGCTTTCAAGCGGGAGGGGTCAATGAGCAGTTCTTC.

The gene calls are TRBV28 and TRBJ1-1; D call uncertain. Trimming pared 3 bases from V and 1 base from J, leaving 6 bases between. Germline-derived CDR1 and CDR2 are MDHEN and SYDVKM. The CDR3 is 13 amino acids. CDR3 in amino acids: CASSFNRNTEAFF. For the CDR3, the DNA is TGTGCCAGCAGTTTTAATAGGAACACTGAAGCTTTCTTT. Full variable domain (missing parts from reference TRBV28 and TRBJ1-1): DVKVTQSSRYLVKRTGEKVFLECVQDMDHENMFWYRQDPGLGLRLIYFSYDVKMKEKGDIPEGYSVSREKKERFSLILESASTNQTSMYLCASSFNRNTEAFFGQGTRLTVV.

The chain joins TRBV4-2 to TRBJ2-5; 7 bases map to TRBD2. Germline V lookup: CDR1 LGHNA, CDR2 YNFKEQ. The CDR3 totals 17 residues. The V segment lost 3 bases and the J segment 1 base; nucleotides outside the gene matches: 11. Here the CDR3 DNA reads TGTGCCAGCAGCCAGTCGGGGGGAGGGGATCTCCAAGAGACCCAGTACTTC. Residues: CASSQSGGGDLQETQYF.

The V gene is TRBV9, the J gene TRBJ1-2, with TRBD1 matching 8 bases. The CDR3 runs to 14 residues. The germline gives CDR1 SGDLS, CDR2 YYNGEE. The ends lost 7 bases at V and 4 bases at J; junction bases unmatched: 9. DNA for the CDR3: TGTGCCAGCTCCGCAGGGGGCCTAGGCTATGGCTACACCTTC. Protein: CASSAGGLGYGYTF. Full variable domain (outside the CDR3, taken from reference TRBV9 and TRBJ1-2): DSGVTQTPKHLITATGQRVTLRCSPRSGDLSVYWYQQSLDQGLQFLIQYYNGEERAKGNILERFSAQQFPDLHSELNLSSLELGDSALYFCASSAGGLGYGYTFGSGTRLTVV.

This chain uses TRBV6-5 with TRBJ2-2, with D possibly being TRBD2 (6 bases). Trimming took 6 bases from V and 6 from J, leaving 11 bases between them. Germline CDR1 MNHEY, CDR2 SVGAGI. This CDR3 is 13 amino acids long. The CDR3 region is CASRNRLAGELFF. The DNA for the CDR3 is TGTGCCAGCAGGAACCGACTAGCCGGGGAGCTGTTTTTT.

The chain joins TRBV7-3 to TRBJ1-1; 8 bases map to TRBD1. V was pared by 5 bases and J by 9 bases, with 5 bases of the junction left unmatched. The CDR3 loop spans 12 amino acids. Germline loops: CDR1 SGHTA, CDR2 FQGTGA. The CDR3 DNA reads TGTGCCAGCAGCCCAGGACAGGGCAAAGCTTTCTTT. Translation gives CASSPGQGKAFF.

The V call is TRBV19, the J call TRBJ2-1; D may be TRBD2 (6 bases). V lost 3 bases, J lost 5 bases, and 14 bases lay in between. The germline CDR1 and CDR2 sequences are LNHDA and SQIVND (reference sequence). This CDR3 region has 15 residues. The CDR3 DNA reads TGTGCCAGTAGTATTTTAGCGGCCCCCAACAATGAGCAGTTCTTC. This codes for CASSILAAPNNEQFF.

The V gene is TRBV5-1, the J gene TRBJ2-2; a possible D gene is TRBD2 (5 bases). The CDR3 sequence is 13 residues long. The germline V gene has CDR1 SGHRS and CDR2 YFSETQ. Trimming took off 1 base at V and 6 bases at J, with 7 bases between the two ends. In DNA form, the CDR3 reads TGCGCCAGCAGCTTGCGGACTGCCGGGGAGCTGTTTTTT. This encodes CASSLRTAGELFF.

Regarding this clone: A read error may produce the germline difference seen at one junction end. The CDR3 region is CASSYSRTGKLF. CDR3 nucleotides: TGTGCCAGCAGTTACTCGAGGACAGGGAAGCTCTTC. The chain uses TRBV6-6 and TRBJ2-1; 8 bases map to TRBD1. Looked up from germline, CDR1 is MNHNY and CDR2 is SVGAGI (reference sequence). This CDR3 comprises 12 residues.

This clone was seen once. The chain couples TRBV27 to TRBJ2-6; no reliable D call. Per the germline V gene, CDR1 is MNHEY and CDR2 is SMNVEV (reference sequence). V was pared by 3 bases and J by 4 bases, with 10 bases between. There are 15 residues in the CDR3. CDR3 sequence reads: CASSFTRSGANVLTF. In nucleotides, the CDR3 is TGTGCCAGCAGTTTTACGCGGTCAGGGGCCAACGTCCTGACTTTC.

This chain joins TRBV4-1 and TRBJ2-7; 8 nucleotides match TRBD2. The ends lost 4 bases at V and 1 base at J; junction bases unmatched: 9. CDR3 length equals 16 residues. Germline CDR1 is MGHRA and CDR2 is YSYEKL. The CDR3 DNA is TGCGCCAGCAGCCTAGGACTAGCTGGCGCTTCCTACGAGCAGTACTTC. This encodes CASSLGLAGASYEQYF.

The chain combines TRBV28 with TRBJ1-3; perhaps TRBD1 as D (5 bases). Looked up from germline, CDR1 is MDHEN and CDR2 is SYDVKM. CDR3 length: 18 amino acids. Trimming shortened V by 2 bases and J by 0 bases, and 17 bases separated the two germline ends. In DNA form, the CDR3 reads TGTGCCAGCAGTTTACCAAGGCTCAGGGTAGTCTCTGGAAACACCATATATTTT. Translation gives CASSLPRLRVVSGNTIYF. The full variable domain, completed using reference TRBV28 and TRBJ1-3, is DVKVTQSSRYLVKRTGEKVFLECVQDMDHENMFWYRQDPGLGLRLIYFSYDVKMKEKGDIPEGYSVSREKKERFSLILESASTNQTSMYLCASSLPRLRVVSGNTIYFGEGSWLTVV.

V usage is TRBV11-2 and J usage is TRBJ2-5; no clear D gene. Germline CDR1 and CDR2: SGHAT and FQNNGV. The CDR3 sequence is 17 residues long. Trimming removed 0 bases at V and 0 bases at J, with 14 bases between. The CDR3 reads CASSLDRALRYQETQYF. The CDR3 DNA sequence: TGTGCCAGCAGCTTAGACCGAGCACTCAGGTACCAAGAGACCCAGTACTTC.

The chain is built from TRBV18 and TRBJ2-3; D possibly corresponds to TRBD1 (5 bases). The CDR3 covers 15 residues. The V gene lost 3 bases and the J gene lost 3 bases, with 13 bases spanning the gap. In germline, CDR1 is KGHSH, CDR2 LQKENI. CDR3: CASSPRQGGTDTQYF. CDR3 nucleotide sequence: TGTGCCAGCTCACCCCGGCAGGGTGGGACAGATACGCAGTATTTT.